This TCR beta chain stems from a study of kidney transplant recipient with SARS-CoV-2 infection. This clonotype was picked up many times. TCRdb independently ran MiXCR on the reads; one entry per CDR3 protein. The sample has 200,000 to 250,000 distinct CDR3 sequences, under 30% seen once. The TCR was taken from a male patient between 25 and 39 years old who had COVID-19 and was a kidney transplant recipient. Some T cells here may be from the graft donor. Source: a blood sample, taken at baseline and between days 110 and 120 from a kidney transplant recipient.

The CDR3 DNA is TGTGCCAGCAGCTTAGCACAGGGGGTGTCGAACACCGGGGAGCTGTTTTTT. Translated, it gives CASSLAQGVSNTGELFF. The V call is TRBV11-3, the J call TRBJ2-2; 8 positions match TRBD1. The CDR3 is 17 amino acids. V dropped 1 base and J dropped 0; count of bases not matched to a gene: 4. Looked up from germline, CDR1 is SGHNT and CDR2 is YENEEA.